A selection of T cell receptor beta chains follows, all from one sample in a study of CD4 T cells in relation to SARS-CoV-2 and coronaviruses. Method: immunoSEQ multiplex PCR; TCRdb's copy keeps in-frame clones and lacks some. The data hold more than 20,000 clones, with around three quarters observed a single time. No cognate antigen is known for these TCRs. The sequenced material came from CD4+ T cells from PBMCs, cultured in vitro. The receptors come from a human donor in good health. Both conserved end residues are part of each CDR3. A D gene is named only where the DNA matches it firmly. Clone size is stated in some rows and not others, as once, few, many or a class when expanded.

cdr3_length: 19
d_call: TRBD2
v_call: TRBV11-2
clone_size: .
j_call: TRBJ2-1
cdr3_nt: TGTGCCAGCAGCTTAGGTCGGAAGCTAGCGGGAATCTCCTACAATGAGCAGTTCTTC
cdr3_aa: CASSLGRKLAGISYNEQFF

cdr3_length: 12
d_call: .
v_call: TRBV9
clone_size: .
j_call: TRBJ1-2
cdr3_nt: TGTGCCAGCAGCGTAGGAGGCTATGGCTACACCTTC
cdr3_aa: CASSVGGYGYTF

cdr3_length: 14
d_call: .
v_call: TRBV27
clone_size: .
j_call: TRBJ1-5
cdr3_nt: TGTGCCAGCAGGAAGGGGAACAGCAATCAGCCCCAGCATTTT
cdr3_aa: CASRKGNSNQPQHF

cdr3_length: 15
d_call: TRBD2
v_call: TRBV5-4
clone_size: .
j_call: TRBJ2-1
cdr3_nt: TGTGCCAGCAGCGGCGGGGAGGGGATCAGAAAAAAGCAGTTCTTC
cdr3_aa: CASSGGEGIRKKQFF

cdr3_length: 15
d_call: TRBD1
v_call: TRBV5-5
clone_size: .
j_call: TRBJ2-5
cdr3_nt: TGTGCCAGCAGAGCCGGGACAGCCAAACAAGAGACCCAGTACTTC
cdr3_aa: CASRAGTAKQETQYF

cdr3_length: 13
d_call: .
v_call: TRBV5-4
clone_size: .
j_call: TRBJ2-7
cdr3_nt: TGTGCCAGCAGCGGCGGAGGTTTCTACGAGCAGTACTTC
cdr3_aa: CASSGGGFYEQYF

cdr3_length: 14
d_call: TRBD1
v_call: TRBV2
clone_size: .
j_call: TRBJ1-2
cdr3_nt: TGTGCCAGCAGTGAAAGGGGGCAGGAGGATGGCTACACCTTC
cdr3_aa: CASSERGQEDGYTF

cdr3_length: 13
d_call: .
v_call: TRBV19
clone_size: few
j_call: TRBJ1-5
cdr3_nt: TGTGCCCGGACTTCAGATAGCAATCAGCCCCAGCATTTT
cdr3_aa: CARTSDSNQPQHF

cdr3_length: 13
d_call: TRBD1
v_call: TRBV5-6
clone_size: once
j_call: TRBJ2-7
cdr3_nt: TGTGCCAGCAGCAAGGGGGCCTCCTACGAGCAGTACTTC
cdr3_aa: CASSKGASYEQYF

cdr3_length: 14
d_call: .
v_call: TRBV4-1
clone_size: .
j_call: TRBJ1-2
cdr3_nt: TGCGCCAGCAGTCAAGCGGGGGTTAACTATGGCTACACCTTC
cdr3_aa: CASSQAGVNYGYTF

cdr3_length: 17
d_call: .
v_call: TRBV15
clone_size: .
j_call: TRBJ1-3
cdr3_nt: TGTGCCACCAGCAGAGATAAAGGGGCCAGCTCTGGAAACACCATATATTTT
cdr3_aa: CATSRDKGASSGNTIYF

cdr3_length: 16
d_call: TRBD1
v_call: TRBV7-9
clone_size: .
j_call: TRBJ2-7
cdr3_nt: TGTGCCAGCAGCCCAAGAGGGACAGGGGGCTCCTACGAGCAGTACTTC
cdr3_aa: CASSPRGTGGSYEQYF

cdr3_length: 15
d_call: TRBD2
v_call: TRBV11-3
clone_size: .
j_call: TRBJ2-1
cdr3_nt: TGTGCCAGCAGCTTAGGGGCGGGAGGTCGAGGTGAGCAGTTCTTC
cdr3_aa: CASSLGAGGRGEQFF

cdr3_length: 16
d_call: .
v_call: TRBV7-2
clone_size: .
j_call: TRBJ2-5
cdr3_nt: TGTGCCAGCAGCCCTCGACCGGGGGGCAACGAAGAGACCCAGTACTTC
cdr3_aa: CASSPRPGGNEETQYF

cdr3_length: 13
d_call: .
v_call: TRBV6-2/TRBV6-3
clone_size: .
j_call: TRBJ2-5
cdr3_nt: TGTGCCAGCAGTCTAGCGAGGTTGGGGACCCAGTACTTC
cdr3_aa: CASSLARLGTQYF

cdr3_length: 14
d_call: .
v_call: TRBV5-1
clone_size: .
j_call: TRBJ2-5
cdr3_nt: TGCGCCAGCAGCTTCGGTGGCAGACAAGAGACCCAGTACTTC
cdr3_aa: CASSFGGRQETQYF

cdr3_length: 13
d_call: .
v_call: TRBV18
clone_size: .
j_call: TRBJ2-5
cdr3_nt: TGTGCCAGCTCCCAGATGGGTGCGGAGACCCAGTACTTC
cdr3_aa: CASSQMGAETQYF

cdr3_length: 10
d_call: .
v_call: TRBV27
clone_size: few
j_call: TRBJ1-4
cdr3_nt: TGTGCCAGCCCCGATGAAAAACTGTTTTTT
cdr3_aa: CASPDEKLFF

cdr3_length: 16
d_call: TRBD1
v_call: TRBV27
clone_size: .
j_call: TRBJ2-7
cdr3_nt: TGTGCCAGCAGTGCCCTCGCTTCAGGGGGCGGTTACGAGCAGTACTTC
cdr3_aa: CASSALASGGGYEQYF

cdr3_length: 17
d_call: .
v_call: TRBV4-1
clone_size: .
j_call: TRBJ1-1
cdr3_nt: TGCGCCAGCAGCCCAGGGCCACCCCGGGTAATGAACACTGAAGCTTTCTTT
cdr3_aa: CASSPGPPRVMNTEAFF

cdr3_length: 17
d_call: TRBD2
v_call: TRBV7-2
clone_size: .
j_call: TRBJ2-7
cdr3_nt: TGTGCCAGCAGCCTACGGTCAAAGCGGGGGGTCTCCTACGAGCAGTACTTC
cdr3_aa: CASSLRSKRGVSYEQYF

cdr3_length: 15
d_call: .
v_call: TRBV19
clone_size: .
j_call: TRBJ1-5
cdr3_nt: TGTGCCAGTAGTGACAGGCCTAATAGCAATCAGCCCCAGCATTTT
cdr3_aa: CASSDRPNSNQPQHF